This T cell receptor (beta chain) was identified in a study of PD-1 blockade in classical Hodgkin lymphoma. Study results and limitations: There remain no defined causes for the repertoire differences, which possibly reflect disease activity or prior therapy. TCR diversity at baseline was reported to be reduced in newly diagnosed patients relative to healthy donors.

Per germline, CDR1 MNHEY and CDR2 SVGAGI. The CDR3 is 14 residues long. The V gene lost 2 bases and the J gene lost 8 bases, with 15 bases spanning the gap. Time point in this sample: cycle 4 day 1 (C4D1), after five to seven weeks of nivolumab. All trial patients relapsed after autologous stem cell transplantation. PBMCs were thawed, and CD8+ T cells were then isolated from them by magnetic negative selection. This clone was seen a single time. Its antigen is undetermined. Assay used: immunoSEQ multiplex PCR; TCRdb lists only in-frame clones, some missing. The table includes fewer than 3,500 clones, around 70% detected once.

Here the sequenced sample was CD8+ T cells from blood, taken before the fourth cycle of nivolumab. The V gene is TRBV6-5, the J gene TRBJ1-2; D is unresolved. The TCR was taken from a human donor with classical Hodgkin lymphoma. CDR3: CASSYRPATEGYTF. Written as DNA, the CDR3 is TGTGCCAGCAGTTACAGGCCAGCGACGGAGGGCTACACCTTC.